Presented here are 13 T cell receptor beta chains from one specimen sequenced in a study of blood T cells in healthy people across ages. Alongside a J-beta primer mix, a sample-barcoded 5' primer served in a second PCR lasting about 7 to 12 cycles. TCRdb called the 5' RACE reads again in MiXCR, with one record for every CDR3 protein. Of approximately 780,000 distinct CDR3 sequences listed, about a quarter were seen once; the top ten hold 3%. The same specimen was also included in a second study, on T cells of mothers and their children.

Source material: blood. These receptors came from a boy between 5 and 17 years old in good health.

The chain joins TRBV12-3 or TRBV12-4 to TRBJ1-5; TRBD1 might be the D (5 bases). The CDR3 has 15 amino acids. The V and J ends lost 5 bases and 5 bases respectively, with 16 bases between them. This CDR3 is CASSPSGSTDQPQHF. CDR3 sequence (DNA): TGTGCCAGCAGTCCCTCAGGGTCTACGGATCAGCCCCAGCATTTT.

V is TRBV18 and J is TRBJ2-7; TRBD1 aligns across 8 bases. Germline assignment: CDR1 KGHSH and CDR2 LQKENI. This CDR3 region has 15 residues. V was clipped by 1 base and J by 0 bases; unmatched bases: 2. The DNA of the CDR3 is TGTGCCAGCTCACCACTACAGGGGGTCTCCTACGAGCAGTACTTC. Amino acids: CASSPLQGVSYEQYF. Full variable domain (missing parts from reference TRBV18 and TRBJ2-7): NAGVMQNPRHLVRRRGQEARLRCSPMKGHSHVYWYRQLPEEGLKFMVYLQKENIIDESGMPKERFSAEFPKEGPSILRIQQVVRGDSAAYFCASSPLQGVSYEQYFGPGTRLTVT.

This clonotype turned up a few times. The CDR3 DNA reads TGCAGTGCTAGAGTGGTCCGGATCGGACAGACCGAAGCTTTCTTT. Protein product: CSARVVRIGQTEAFF. The chain joins TRBV20-1 to TRBJ1-1; the D gene is possibly TRBD1 (6 bases). V was shortened by 1 base and J by 8 bases, with 20 bases between the two germline ends. The CDR3 is made up of 15 amino acids. Germline CDR1 reads DFQATT; CDR2 reads SNEGSKA (reference sequence).

This clonotype was recorded a few times. The V call is TRBV6-5, the J call TRBJ2-7, with D perhaps matching TRBD1 or TRBD2 (5 bases each). Germline V gives CDR1 MNHEY, CDR2 SVGAGI. CDR3 size: 15 residues. Trimming took 4 bases from V and 3 from J, leaving 16 bases between them. CDR3 bases: TGTGCCAGCAGTTCCGGGACCGGGGCAGACTACGAGCAGTACTTC. Protein sequence: CASSSGTGADYEQYF.

This clonotype was seen once. Since a much larger clone is just one base distant, this may be a read error. V gene TRBV5-1 combines with J gene TRBJ1-4; no clear D gene. V was shortened by 0 bases and J by 8 bases, with 11 bases between the two germline ends. Germline values: CDR1 SGHRS, CDR2 YFSETQ. This CDR3 contains 14 residues. CDR3 sequence reads: CASSLGVEREKLFF. CDR3 nucleotide sequence: TGCGCCAGCAGCTTGGGGGTGGAGCGGGAAAAACTGTTTTTT.

This clonotype has only a few counts. The chain carries TRBV6-2 or TRBV6-3 and TRBJ1-5, with D possibly being TRBD1 (5 bases). From germline, CDR1 is MNHEY and CDR2 SVGEGT. There are 16 residues in the CDR3. The CDR3 DNA reads TGTACCACCAGCAGGGCAGGGCCTGGCAGGGTTCAGCCCCAGCATTTT. Translated, it gives CTTSRAGPGRVQPQHF.

This clonotype turned up a few times. The chain uses TRBV9 and TRBJ2-7; 12 bases line up with TRBD2. The J call may be mistaken, given a closer DNA end match to TRBJ2-1. This CDR3 is built from 17 residues. In germline, CDR1 is SGDLS, CDR2 YYNGEE. CDR3 nucleotide sequence: TGTGCCAGCAGCGCCCTAGCGGGGGGGGCGTACTACAATGAGCAGTTCTTC. It is translated as CASSALAGGAYYNEQFF.

This chain links TRBV5-1 with TRBJ1-1; no firm D call. CDR3 length equals 14 residues. The V gene lost 0 bases and the J gene lost 4 bases, with 10 bases spanning the gap. Germline values: CDR1 SGHRS, CDR2 YFSETQ. DNA of the CDR3: TGCGCCAGCAGCTTGGAATGGGGTAGCACTGAAGCTTTCTTT. It codes for CASSLEWGSTEAFF.

The J gene is TRBJ2-7, the V gene TRBV7-9; D is perhaps TRBD2 (6 bases). Germline V CDR1 and CDR2: SEHNR, FQNEAQ (reference sequence). The CDR3 contains 16 residues. With 1 base removed from V and 0 bases from J, the gap between germline ends came to 13 bases. CDR3 residues: CASSLDGGMGSYEQYF. The CDR3 DNA reads as TGTGCCAGCAGCTTAGATGGCGGGATGGGCTCCTACGAGCAGTACTTC.

Worth noting for this clonotype: A much bigger clone sits one base away, suggesting this may be a read error. The J gene is TRBJ1-5, the V gene TRBV2; TRBD1 aligns across 10 bases. The V gene end was trimmed by 6 bases and the J gene end by 5 bases; junction bases not matched to a gene: 4. This CDR3 contains 14 residues. CDR1 is SNHLY, CDR2 FYNNEI, per germline. CDR3 DNA: TGTGCCAGCAGCATCGGACAGGGGGATCAGCCCCAGCATTTT. Protein: CASSIGQGDQPQHF.

Many counts were recorded for this clonotype. V gene TRBV12-3 or TRBV12-4 combines with J gene TRBJ1-2; D is undetermined. This CDR3 region has 11 residues. Trimming pared 4 bases from V and 5 bases from J, leaving 5 bases between. The CDR3 nucleotides are TGTGCCAGCAGTTCAAGATATGGCTACACCTTC. It yields the protein CASSSRYGYTF.

This chain connects TRBV6-7 to TRBJ1-1; a possible D gene is TRBD1 (5 bases). TRBV6-7 is placed among ORFs of uncertain function. Between the trimmed V and J ends, which lost 6 bases and 7 bases, there was a span of 15 bases. This CDR3 is 13 amino acids long. The CDR3 reads CASREKTGFEAFF. The CDR3, as DNA: TGTGCCAGCAGGGAAAAAACAGGTTTTGAAGCTTTCTTT.

The chain couples TRBV12-3 or TRBV12-4 to TRBJ1-1, with a possible D match to TRBD1 (6 bases). V dropped 6 bases and J dropped 1 base, with 18 bases sitting between them. The CDR3 has 16 residues. The CDR3 DNA sequence: TGTGCCAGCAGAAGTAGGAGCAGGGGCCCGAACACTGAAGCTTTCTTT. It specifies CASRSRSRGPNTEAFF.